Listed below are T cell receptor beta chains from one sample, sequenced in a study of shared clonotypes between healthy human individuals. Assay: immunoSEQ multiplex PCR; the TCRdb copy retains only in-frame clones and omits some. The sample consists of under 1,100,000 clones, about 75% of them appearing once. Material for sequencing was memory CD4+ T cells sorted from blood. The receptors stem from a man aged 18 to 35 in good health. Each CDR3 is given with its conserved first and last residue. The order of the fields is J gene, V gene, clone size, D gene, CDR3 length, CDR3 protein, CDR3 DNA. D genes are given only for firm matches. Size values are once, few and many counts, or a class for expanded clones, and some rows have none.

>TRBJ1-5|TRBV6-5|many|.|13
CASRGASNQPQHF
TGTGCCAGCCGCGGGGCGAGCAATCAGCCCCAGCATTTT
>TRBJ2-2|TRBV30|.|TRBD2|17
CAWSGLAGGPNTGELFF
TGTGCCTGGAGTGGACTAGCGGGGGGGCCCAACACCGGGGAGCTGTTTTTT
>TRBJ1-6|TRBV7-2|many|TRBD1|15
CASSLGDRDNSPLHF
TGTGCCAGCAGCTTAGGGGACAGAGATAATTCACCCCTCCACTTT
>TRBJ1-6|TRBV4-3|.|TRBD1|16
CASSTSRQGAGSPLHF
TGCGCCAGCAGCACGAGTCGACAGGGGGCAGGTTCACCCCTCCACTTT
>TRBJ1-1|TRBV4-1|few|.|14
CASSQVGSNTEAFF
TGCGCCAGCAGCCAAGTGGGCTCGAACACTGAAGCTTTCTTT
>TRBJ1-2|TRBV2|.|TRBD1|14
CASSLQGFNYGYTF
TGTGCCAGCAGTTTACAGGGGTTTAACTATGGCTACACCTTC
>TRBJ1-2|TRBV7-2|.|.|15
CASSSTAGTNYGYTF
TGTGCCAGCAGCTCGACAGCCGGCACTAACTATGGCTACACCTTC
>TRBJ1-6|TRBV5-1|.|.|15
CASSPAGEGGSPLHF
TGCGCCAGCAGCCCGGCGGGGGAGGGGGGTTCACCCCTCCACTTT
>TRBJ1-1|TRBV30|.|TRBD1|13
CASGQGGYTEAFF
TGTGCCTCCGGACAGGGGGGATACACTGAAGCTTTCTTT
>TRBJ1-1|TRBV7-2|.|.|13
CASSLSSGTEAFF
TGTGCCAGCAGCTTATCTTCCGGGACTGAAGCTTTCTTT
>TRBJ1-1|TRBV28|.|.|14
CASRGRIPNTEAFF
TGTGCCAGCAGAGGACGGATACCGAACACTGAAGCTTTCTTT
>TRBJ2-1|TRBV21-1|once|.|15
CASSKGPGEYNEQFF
TGTGCCAGCAGCAAGGGACCAGGTGAGTACAATGAGCAGTTCTTC
>TRBJ2-7|TRBV5-5|few|.|14
CASSLKQGWYEQYF
TGTGCCAGCAGCTTGAAGCAGGGTTGGTACGAGCAGTACTTC
>TRBJ1-1|TRBV18|.|.|13
CASSPIEGTEAFF
TGTGCCAGCTCCCCGATTGAGGGCACTGAAGCTTTCTTT
>TRBJ1-2|TRBV7-3|.|.|13
CASSLTQGTGYTF
TGTGCCAGCAGCTTAACCCAGGGGACTGGCTACACCTTC
>TRBJ2-5|TRBV9|.|TRBD1|14
CASSVGGQQETQYF
TGTGCCAGCAGCGTAGGGGGACAGCAAGAGACCCAGTACTTC
>TRBJ2-7|TRBV19|.|.|12
CARLPGDGEQYF
TGTGCCAGATTACCAGGGGATGGCGAGCAGTACTTC
>TRBJ2-1|TRBV30|once|.|13
CAWTKGLASEQFF
TGTGCCTGGACCAAAGGGCTAGCCAGTGAGCAGTTCTTC
>TRBJ2-7|TRBV6-6|.|.|13
CASSYTRAYEQYF
TGTGCCAGCAGTTACACCAGGGCCTACGAGCAGTACTTC
>TRBJ1-5|TRBV7-9|few|.|14
CASSLTGDNQPQHF
TGTGCCAGCAGCTTAACAGGCGACAATCAGCCCCAGCATTTT
>TRBJ2-7|TRBV7-3|few|.|15
CASSLSGGGVYEQYF
TGTGCCAGCAGCCTATCTGGTGGGGGCGTCTACGAGCAGTACTTC
>TRBJ2-5|TRBV11-3|once|TRBD2|16
CASSSGLGTSGETQYF
TGTGCCAGCAGCTCCGGGCTGGGGACTAGCGGAGAGACCCAGTACTTC
>TRBJ2-7|TRBV6-1|once|TRBD2|15
CASSPIMAGAYEQYF
TGTGCCAGCAGCCCGATTATGGCGGGGGCCTACGAGCAGTACTTC
>TRBJ1-4|TRBV5-8|.|TRBD1|14
CASSLDRGGEKLFF
TGTGCCAGCAGCCTGGACAGGGGAGGTGAAAAACTGTTTTTT
>TRBJ1-3|TRBV6-6|.|TRBD1|14
CASRPGQGWNTIYF
TGTGCCAGCAGACCAGGACAGGGGTGGAACACCATATATTTT
>TRBJ2-5|TRBV19|once|.|14
CASSRGGPRETQYF
TGTGCCAGTAGTAGGGGGGGGCCCCGGGAGACCCAGTACTTC
>TRBJ1-4|TRBV27|.|.|13
CASSSNREGKLFF
TGTGCCAGCAGTTCCAACAGGGAGGGAAAACTGTTTTTT
>TRBJ2-4|TRBV5-3|.|.|13
CARSQPMGGIQYF
TGTGCCAGAAGCCAGCCCATGGGCGGGATTCAGTACTTC
>TRBJ1-1|TRBV7-8|.|.|13
CASSLRGLTEAFF
TGTGCCAGCAGCTTACGGGGGCTGACTGAAGCTTTCTTT
>TRBJ2-4|TRBV7-9|once|.|12
CASSLVGRPPHF
TGTGCCAGCAGCTTAGTAGGCAGGCCTCCGCACTTC
>TRBJ1-1|TRBV6-6|.|.|11
CASRYRYEAFF
TGTGCCAGCAGGTACAGATACGAAGCTTTCTTT
>TRBJ1-1|TRBV7-9|.|.|13
CASSLAFATEAFF
TGTGCCAGCAGCTTAGCATTCGCCACTGAAGCTTTCTTT
>TRBJ1-6|TRBV5-4|once|.|16
CASSFADSPNNSPLHF
TGTGCCAGCAGCTTTGCCGACAGCCCAAATAATTCACCCCTCCACTTT
>TRBJ2-1|TRBV5-1|.|.|14
CASSLDGPGSEQFF
TGCGCCAGCAGCTTAGACGGCCCGGGCTCTGAGCAGTTCTTC
>TRBJ2-3|TRBV2|.|TRBD2|16
CASRQGLGQSTDTQYF
TGTGCCAGCAGGCAAGGACTAGGTCAAAGCACAGATACGCAGTATTTT
>TRBJ2-4|TRBV30|.|TRBD2|15
CAWSVGTSGQNIQYF
TGTGCCTGGAGTGTAGGAACTAGCGGGCAAAACATTCAGTACTTC
>TRBJ1-1|TRBV19|.|.|15
CASSIENRVNTEAFF
TGTGCCAGTAGTATAGAAAACAGGGTGAACACTGAAGCTTTCTTT
>TRBJ2-7|TRBV7-8|.|TRBD2|15
CASSLGSGQTYEQYF
TGTGCCAGCAGCTTAGGTAGCGGGCAAACCTACGAGCAGTACTTC
>TRBJ2-3|TRBV2|.|.|16
CASSPTGLEGTDTQYF
TGTGCCAGCAGCCCAACCGGGCTAGAGGGAACCGATACGCAGTATTTT
>TRBJ1-4|TRBV7-2|.|.|13
CASSSQVNEKLFF
TGTGCCAGCAGCTCGCAGGTTAATGAAAAACTGTTTTTT
>TRBJ1-2|TRBV6-6|.|.|12
CASSYWEDGYTF
TGTGCCAGCAGTTACTGGGAGGACGGCTACACCTTC